Listed here are 2 T cell receptor beta chains from one sample, sequenced in a study of cytomegalovirus exposure and HLA in healthy donors. PCR amplification relied on 60 Vbeta primers (plus 13 Jbeta primers). Sequencing used immunoSEQ multiplex PCR; TCRdb keeps in-frame clones, though not all of them. Found here are 200,000 to 250,000 clones, almost 85% of them singletons; the top ten hold about 0.58%. The sequencing sample was made of PBMCs. The origin of the receptors is a woman aged 40 to 55 in good health and CMV-seronegative.

The chain employs TRBV7-3 and TRBJ2-1, with TRBD2 matching 8 bases. The CDR3 covers 15 residues. Germline V CDR1 and CDR2: SGHTA, FQGTGA. V was clipped by 10 bases and J by 7 bases; unmatched bases: 15. The CDR3 nucleotides read TGTGCCACGCGGGAGGTGGGGGGCGCGGGGAATGAGCAGTTCTTC. Residues: CATREVGGAGNEQFF. The whole variable domain, filled in from reference TRBV7-3 and TRBJ2-1, reads GAGVSQTPSNKVTEKGKYVELRCDPISGHTALYWYRQSLGQGPEFLIYFQGTGAADDSGLPNDRFFAVRPEGSVSTLKIQRTERGDSAVYLCATREVGGAGNEQFFGPGTRLTVL.

The V gene is TRBV28, the J gene TRBJ2-7, with 12 bases lining up with TRBD1. Losses at the gene ends were 4 bases for V and 3 bases for J; bases not matched to a gene: 4. This CDR3 has 15 residues. Germline loops: CDR1 MDHEN, CDR2 SYDVKM. CDR3 coding DNA: TGTGCCAGCAGTTCTCGGGACAGGGGGCGCTACGAGCAGTACTTC. It specifies CASSSRDRGRYEQYF.